This TCR beta chain was obtained from a study of blood T cell repertoires in COVID-19. The overall study: There were acute and convalescent COVID-19 samples, and they came from the United States, Italy and Spain. PBMCs, B-cell-depleted T cells, or T cells provided the cDNA or gDNA that made up the material.

V lost 5 bases to trimming and J lost 3 bases, with 24 bases between them. Looked up from germline, CDR1 is SEHNR and CDR2 is FQNEAQ (reference sequence). The CDR3 extends over 18 amino acids. Sequencing was performed with immunoSEQ multiplex PCR; in TCRdb, only in-frame clones are kept and a portion is missing. The sample carries 250,000 to 350,000 clones, around 90% recorded once. The rearrangement uses TRBV7-9 and TRBJ2-3; TRBD2 is a possible D gene (6 bases). The source of this sequence is a man between 18 and 35 years old with active or convalescent COVID-19. The sequenced material came from peripheral blood. CDR3 coding DNA: TGTGCCAGCAGCAAGAGCGCCAACTTCGGGGGTTTAACAGATACGCAGTATTTT. Its translation is CASSKSANFGGLTDTQYF.